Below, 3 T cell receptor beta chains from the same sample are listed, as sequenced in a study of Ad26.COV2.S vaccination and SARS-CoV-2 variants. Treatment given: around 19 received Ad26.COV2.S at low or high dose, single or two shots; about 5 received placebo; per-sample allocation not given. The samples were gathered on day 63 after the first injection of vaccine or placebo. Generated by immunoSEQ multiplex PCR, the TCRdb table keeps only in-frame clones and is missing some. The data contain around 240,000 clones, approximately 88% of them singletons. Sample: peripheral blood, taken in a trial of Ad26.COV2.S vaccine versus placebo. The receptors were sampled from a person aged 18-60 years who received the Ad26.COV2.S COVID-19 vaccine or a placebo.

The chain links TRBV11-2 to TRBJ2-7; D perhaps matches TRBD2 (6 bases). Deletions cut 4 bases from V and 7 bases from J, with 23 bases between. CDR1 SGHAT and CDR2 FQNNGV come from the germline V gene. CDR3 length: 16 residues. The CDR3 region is CASSSVRLARAGEQYF. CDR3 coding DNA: TGTGCCAGCAGCTCGGTCCGCCTCGCAAGGGCGGGGGAGCAGTACTTC.

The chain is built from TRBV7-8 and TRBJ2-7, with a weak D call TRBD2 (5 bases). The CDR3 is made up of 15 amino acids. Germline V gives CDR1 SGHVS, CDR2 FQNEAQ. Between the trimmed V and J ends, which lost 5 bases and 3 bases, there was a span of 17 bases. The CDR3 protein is CASSRGRTWNYEQYF. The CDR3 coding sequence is TGTGCCAGCAGCCGAGGGCGAACATGGAACTACGAGCAGTACTTC.

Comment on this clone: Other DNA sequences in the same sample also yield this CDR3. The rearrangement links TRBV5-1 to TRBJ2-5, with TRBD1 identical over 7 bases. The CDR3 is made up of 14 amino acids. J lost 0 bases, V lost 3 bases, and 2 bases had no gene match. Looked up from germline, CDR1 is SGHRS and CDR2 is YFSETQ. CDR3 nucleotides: TGCGCCAGCAGCTACGGGACAGACCAAGAGACCCAGTACTTC. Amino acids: CASSYGTDQETQYF.